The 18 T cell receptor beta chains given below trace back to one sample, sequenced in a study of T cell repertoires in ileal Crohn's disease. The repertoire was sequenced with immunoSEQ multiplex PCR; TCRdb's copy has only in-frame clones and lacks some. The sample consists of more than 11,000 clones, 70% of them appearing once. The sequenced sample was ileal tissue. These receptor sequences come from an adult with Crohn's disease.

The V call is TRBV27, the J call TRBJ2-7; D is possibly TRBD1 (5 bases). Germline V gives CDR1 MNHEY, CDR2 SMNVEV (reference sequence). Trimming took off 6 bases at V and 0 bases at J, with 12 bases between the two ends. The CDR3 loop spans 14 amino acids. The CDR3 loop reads CASSVRGLSYEQYF. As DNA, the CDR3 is TGTGCCAGCAGCGTTAGGGGCCTCTCCTACGAGCAGTACTTC.

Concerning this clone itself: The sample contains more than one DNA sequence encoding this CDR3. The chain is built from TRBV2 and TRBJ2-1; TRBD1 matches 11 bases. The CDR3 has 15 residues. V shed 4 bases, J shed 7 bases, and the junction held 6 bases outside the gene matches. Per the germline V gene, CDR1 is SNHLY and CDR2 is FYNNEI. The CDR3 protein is CASSVGQGARNEQFF. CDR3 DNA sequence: TGTGCCAGCAGTGTTGGACAGGGGGCGAGGAATGAGCAGTTCTTC.

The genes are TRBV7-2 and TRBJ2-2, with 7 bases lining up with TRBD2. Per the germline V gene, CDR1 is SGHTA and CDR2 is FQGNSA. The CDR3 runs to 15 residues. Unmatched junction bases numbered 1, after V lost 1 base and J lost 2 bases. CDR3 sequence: CASSLGGGNTGELFF. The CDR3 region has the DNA TGTGCCAGCAGCTTAGGCGGGGGAAACACCGGGGAGCTGTTTTTT.

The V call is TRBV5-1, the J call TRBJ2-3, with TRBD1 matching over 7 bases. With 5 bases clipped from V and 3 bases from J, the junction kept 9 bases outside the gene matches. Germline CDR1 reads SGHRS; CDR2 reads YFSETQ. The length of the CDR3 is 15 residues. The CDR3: CASSLTGVVTDTQYF. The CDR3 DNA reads TGCGCCAGCAGTTTAACAGGGGTTGTGACAGATACGCAGTATTTT.

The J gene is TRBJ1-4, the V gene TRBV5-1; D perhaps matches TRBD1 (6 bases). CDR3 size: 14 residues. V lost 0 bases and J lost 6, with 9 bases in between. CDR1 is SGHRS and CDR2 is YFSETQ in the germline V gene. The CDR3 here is CASSLAAGDEKLFF. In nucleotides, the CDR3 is TGCGCCAGCAGCTTGGCGGCAGGGGATGAAAAACTGTTTTTT.

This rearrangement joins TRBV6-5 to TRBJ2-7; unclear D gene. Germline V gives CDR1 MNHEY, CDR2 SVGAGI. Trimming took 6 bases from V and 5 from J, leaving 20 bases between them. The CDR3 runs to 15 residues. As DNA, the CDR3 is TGTGCCAGCAGCTCAGCTGTGGGAAGGTCGGACGAGCAGTACTTC. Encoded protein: CASSSAVGRSDEQYF.

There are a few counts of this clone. The CDR3 is CASSRQGQGNTEAFF. In DNA form, the CDR3 reads TGTGCCAGCAGCCGCCAAGGACAGGGGAACACTGAAGCTTTCTTT. The chain is built from TRBV11-3 and TRBJ1-1, with 8 bases fitting TRBD1. The germline CDR1 and CDR2 sequences are SGHNT and YENEEA. V gave up 5 bases and J gave up 1 base; unmatched junction bases: 6. The CDR3 length is 15 residues. Filled out from reference TRBV11-3 and TRBJ1-1, the complete variable domain reads EAGVVQSPRYKIIEKKQPVAFWCNPISGHNTLYWYLQNLGQGPELLIRYENEEAVDDSQLPKDRFSAERLKGVDSTLKIQPAELGDSAVYLCASSRQGQGNTEAFFGQGTRLTVV.

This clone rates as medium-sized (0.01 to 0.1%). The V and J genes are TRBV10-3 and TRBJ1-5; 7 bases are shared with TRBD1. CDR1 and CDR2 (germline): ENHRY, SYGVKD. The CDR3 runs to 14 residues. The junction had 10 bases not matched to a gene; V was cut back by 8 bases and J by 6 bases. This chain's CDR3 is CAIGVGGGGQPQHF. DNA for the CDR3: TGTGCCATCGGAGTCGGAGGGGGCGGTCAGCCCCAGCATTTT.

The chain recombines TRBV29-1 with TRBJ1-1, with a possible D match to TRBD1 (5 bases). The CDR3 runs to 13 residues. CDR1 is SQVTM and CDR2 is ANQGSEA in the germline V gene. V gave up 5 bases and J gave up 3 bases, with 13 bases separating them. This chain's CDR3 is CSVQTDSYTEAFF. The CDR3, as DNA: TGCAGCGTTCAGACAGATTCCTACACTGAAGCTTTCTTT.

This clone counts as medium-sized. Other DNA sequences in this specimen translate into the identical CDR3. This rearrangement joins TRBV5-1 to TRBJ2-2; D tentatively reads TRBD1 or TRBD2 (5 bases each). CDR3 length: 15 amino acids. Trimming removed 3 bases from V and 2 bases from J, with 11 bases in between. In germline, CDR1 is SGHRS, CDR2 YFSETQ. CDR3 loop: CASSSGAGNTGELFF. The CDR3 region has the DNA TGCGCCAGCAGCTCCGGGGCCGGTAACACCGGGGAGCTGTTTTTT.

CDR3 amino acids: CASSMERGASTDTQYF. The CDR3 bases are TGTGCCAGTAGTATGGAGCGGGGGGCATCCACAGATACGCAGTATTTT. The chain has TRBV19 and TRBJ2-3, with TRBD2 identical over 9 bases. Germline V gives CDR1 LNHDA, CDR2 SQIVND (reference sequence). V shed 3 bases and J 2 bases; nucleotides not matched to a gene: 6. This CDR3 is built from 16 residues.

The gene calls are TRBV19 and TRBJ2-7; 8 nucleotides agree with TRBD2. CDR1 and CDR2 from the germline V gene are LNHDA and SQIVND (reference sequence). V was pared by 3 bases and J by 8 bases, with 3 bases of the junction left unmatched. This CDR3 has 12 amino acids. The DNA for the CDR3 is TGTGCCAGTAGTATCGGGAGGGACCAGCAGTACTTC. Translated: CASSIGRDQQYF.

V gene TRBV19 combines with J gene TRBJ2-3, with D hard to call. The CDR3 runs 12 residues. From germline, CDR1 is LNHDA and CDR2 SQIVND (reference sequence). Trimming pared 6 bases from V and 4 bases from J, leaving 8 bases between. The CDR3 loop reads CASRGESDTQYF. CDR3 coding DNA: TGTGCCAGTAGGGGTGAGTCAGATACGCAGTATTTT.

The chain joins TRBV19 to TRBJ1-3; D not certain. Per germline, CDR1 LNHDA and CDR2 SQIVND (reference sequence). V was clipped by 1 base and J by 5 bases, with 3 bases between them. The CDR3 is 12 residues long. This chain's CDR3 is CASSIGRNTIYF. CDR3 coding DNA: TGTGCCAGTAGTATAGGAAGAAACACCATATATTTT.

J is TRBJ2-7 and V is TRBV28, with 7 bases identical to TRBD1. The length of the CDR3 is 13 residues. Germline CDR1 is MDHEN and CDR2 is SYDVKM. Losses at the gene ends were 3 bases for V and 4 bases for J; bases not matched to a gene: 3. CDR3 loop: CASSFSGGYEQYF. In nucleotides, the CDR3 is TGTGCCAGCAGTTTCTCAGGGGGTTACGAGCAGTACTTC.

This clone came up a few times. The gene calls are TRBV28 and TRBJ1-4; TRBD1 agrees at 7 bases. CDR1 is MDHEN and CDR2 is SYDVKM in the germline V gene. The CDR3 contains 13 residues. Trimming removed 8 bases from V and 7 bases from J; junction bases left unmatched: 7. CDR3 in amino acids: CASFRGRGEKLFF. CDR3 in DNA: TGTGCCAGCTTCAGGGGGAGGGGTGAAAAACTGTTTTTT.

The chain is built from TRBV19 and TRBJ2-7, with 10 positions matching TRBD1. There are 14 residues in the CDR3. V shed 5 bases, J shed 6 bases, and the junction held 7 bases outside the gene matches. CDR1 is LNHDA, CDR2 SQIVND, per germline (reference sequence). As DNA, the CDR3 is TGTGCCAGTAGTGCTTGGGACAGGGGAGGCGAGCAGTACTTC. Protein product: CASSAWDRGGEQYF.

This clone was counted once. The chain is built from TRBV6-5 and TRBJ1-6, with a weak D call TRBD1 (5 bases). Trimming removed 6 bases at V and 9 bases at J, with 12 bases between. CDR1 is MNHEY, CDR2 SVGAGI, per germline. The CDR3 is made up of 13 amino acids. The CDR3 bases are TGTGCCAGCAGAGAGGGGCGGCCTTCACCCCTCCACTTT. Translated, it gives CASREGRPSPLHF.